This TCR beta chain was retrieved from a study of blood T cells in healthy people across ages (dated by TCRdb to between 2015 and 2016). With regard to the full study: In model experiments, template switching captured roughly one uniquely barcoded TCR beta cDNA molecule for every two T cells. The donors were divided into four age groups: young (average about 15 years), middle-aged (about 39), aged (roughly 60) and long-lived (about 90). The study measured age-related changes in TCR beta repertoire diversity using deep sequencing normalized with unique cDNA molecular identifiers. The study analyzed two additional independent replicas of 1 million unique cDNA reads from the same blood draw for two donors, one aged 18 to 29 and one aged 80 or older. Findings and caveats that apply to the study as a whole: Estimates of total diversity based on one million sequenced T cells were considered lower bounds and underestimates. Compared with the aged group, more naive CD4+ T cells, fewer expanded clones and increased TCR diversity were shown by the long-lived group, suggesting age selection. Observed TCR beta diversity correlated strongly with the percentage of naive T cells measured by flow cytometry. As age increased, observed TCR beta diversity per million T cells dropped in a roughly linear way, and a significant reduction was already evident by age about 40. Because the CMV infection status of the donors was unknown, age-related changes in expanded clonotypes may potentially have been confounded. Since profiling was done on bulk unsorted PBMCs, naive and antigen-experienced compartments could not be conclusively compared.

In this sample, this clonotype turned up a few times. No cognate antigen has been identified for it. Within one base of it there is no much larger clone, and no base qualities were kept. Library creation used 5' RACE. The sequencer was an Illumina HiSeq 2500. A second roughly 6 to 12 cycle PCR used a sample-barcoded 5' primer and a J-beta primer mix. Each TCR beta cDNA molecule received a unique molecular identifier from a template-switch 5' adaptor carrying 12 random nucleotides. Each sample yielded at least 2.5 million CDR3-containing paired-end reads. First-strand cDNA was synthesized from all RNA with the Mint cDNA synthesis kit, primed by a TRBC-specific oligonucleotide. Following uracil-DNA glycosylase treatment, all cDNA underwent a first 18-cycle PCR with the universal primers M1SS and BC2_uni_R. As for how the authors treated the data: For normalization, 1 million high-quality reads were randomly selected from each sample, with every read carrying a distinct molecular identifier. Instead of being binned into consensus sequences, reads with shared molecular identifiers were discarded. MiTCR, with a Q25 quality threshold and the strictest error-elimination algorithm, was used for CDR3 identification, clonotype clustering and error correction. A nonparametric unseen species model with Euler transformation was used to estimate a lower bound on total TCR beta diversity. TCRdb handled the public reads itself, with Q25 trimming in fastp and clone calling in MiXCR, and kept productive beta chains. CDR3 protein duplicates are merged, each entry listing the most common genes and DNA. The V and J calls shown here were made by TCRdb, not taken from the authors' results. This sample has over 500,000 distinct CDR3 sequences in its table, and about 28% of those were observed once. The top ten clonotypes cover about 3.9% of the sample.

From its cysteine to its phenylalanine, the CDR3 spans 15 amino acids. Solely the CDR3 DNA is kept, with 45 bases framed from the first base. CDR1 and CDR2, looked up from the germline V gene, are SGHRS and YFSETQ. Trimming removed 0 bases from V and 3 bases from J, leaving 10 bases between the germline ends. Systemically healthy Caucasian individuals from Russia, 39 in total and aged 6 to 90 years, were included as donors. Ten milliliters of peripheral blood were drawn from each donor into EDTA-treated Vacutainer tubes. Ficoll-Paque density-gradient centrifugation was used to isolate PBMCs, with at least 6.5 million obtained per sample. Trizol reagent was used to extract total RNA from the PBMCs, yielding at least 5.5 micrograms per sample. For every donor, an aliquot of PBMCs went through flow cytometry to measure the percentages of naive CD45RAhigh/CD27high T cells. The same data also went into a second study, on T cells of mothers and their children. In that second paper, the authors write: Nine systemically healthy Caucasian individuals, comprising three mothers and their six children, were included as donors. cDNA synthesis used all of the extracted RNA, with around 1.4 ug of RNA in each 15 ul reaction. Sample barcodes and 2-4 random nucleotides were added via the M1S primer in the second PCR. Over 8.5 million TCR beta CDR3 reads came from each mother, compared with millions of reads from each child. Thymic selection shapes the output of TCR recombination in a similar way in related and unrelated pairs, and inherited differences have a minor effect. Normalized repertoire overlap was always slightly but never significantly higher in related than unrelated mother-child pairs. No persistent microchimeric T cell clones were detected, at a sensitivity of approximately 100 clones per million clonotypes. The study used deep NGS to compare TCR beta repertoires of mothers and children, seeking features distinguishing related mother-child pairs from unrelated individuals. On average, the children were roughly 11 +/- 4 years old, while the mothers were around 42 +/- 4 years old. After adapters were ligated using NEBNext reagents, the libraries underwent 100+100 nt paired-end sequencing on an Illumina HiSeq 2000. To avoid cross-contamination, the mother libraries and the child libraries were prepared a month apart and sequenced in separate runs. Each donor had between about 450,000 and 2,100,000 distinct TCR beta clonotypes identified. Naive TCR beta clonotypes were estimated from low-frequency clonotypes matched to each donor's FACS-determined naive share, without sorting.

The chain is assembled from TRBV5-1 and TRBJ2-1; no D gene call is confident. The sample was blood. The clonotype comes from a boy aged 2 to 10 in good health. The bases read TGCGCCAGCAGCTTGGATCTTTGGGACTACAATGAGCAGTTCTTC. Its protein product is CASSLDLWDYNEQFF.